The 30 T cell receptor beta chains presented below share a single source sample, sequenced in a study of CD8+CD57+ T cells in acquired aplastic anemia. Patients chosen for sequencing had shown CD8+CD57+ cell expansion by flow cytometry. It was genomic DNA that served as the template for profiling TCR beta VDJ and CDR3. TCRdb re-derived calls from the reads in MiXCR, one entry per CDR3 protein. This sample yields approximately 300,000 distinct CDR3 sequences, of which roughly 59% are seen a single time; under 1.5% belongs to the top ten. The sample was sorted CD4+, CD8+, or CD8+CD57+ T cells (not recorded which) from PBMCs. These receptors all stem from a human donor with aplastic anemia.

V and J are TRBV19 and TRBJ2-1; 8 bases are shared with TRBD1. The trim removed 7 bases at V and 4 bases at J, leaving 9 bases unmatched. CDR3 size: 15 residues. CDR1 and CDR2 from the germline V gene are LNHDA and SQIVND (reference sequence). CDR3 DNA: TGTGCCAGTACCCAGGGGGCAGGCGGTTACAATGAGCAGTTCTTC. Translated: CASTQGAGGYNEQFF.

In regard to this clonotype: The conserved closing phenylalanine or tryptophan is absent in this CDR3, likely reflecting a read error. It is unclear where the CDR3 begins or ends on the DNA, so no DNA is shown, and the CDR3 is as TCRdb lists it. The chain joins TRBV5-6 to TRBJ1-1. The CDR3 is made up of 11 amino acids, end residues included. The germline V gene encodes CDR1 SGHDT and CDR2 YYEEEE. The CDR3 is CASSSGGWEAS.

This CDR3 is CASTGFSSGANVLTF. DNA for the CDR3: TGTGCCAGCACAGGGTTCTCCTCTGGGGCCAACGTCCTGACTTTC. The rearrangement joins TRBV19 to TRBJ2-6; D is perhaps TRBD1 (6 bases). The V gene lost 9 bases and the J gene lost 0 bases, with 12 bases spanning the gap. CDR1 is LNHDA, CDR2 SQIVND, per germline (reference sequence). The CDR3 spans 15 residues.

This clonotype came up once. The rearrangement links TRBV19 to TRBJ2-5; a weak D match, TRBD1 (6 bases). The V gene lost 3 bases and the J gene lost 3 bases, with 8 bases spanning the gap. Germline V lookup: CDR1 LNHDA, CDR2 SQIVND (reference sequence). The CDR3 spans 13 residues. In DNA, the CDR3 is TGTGCCAGTAGTATGGCAGGGGAAGAGACCCAGTACTTC. This codes for CASSMAGEETQYF.

This sequence joins TRBV2 and TRBJ1-6, with 9 bases aligning to TRBD1. Germline lookup yields CDR1 SNHLY and CDR2 FYNNEI. This CDR3 is built from 15 residues. V shed 6 bases, J shed 7 bases, and the junction held 7 bases outside the gene matches. CDR3 nucleotide sequence: TGTGCCAGCAGCCAGGGGACAGGGATGAATTCACCCCTCCACTTT. The encoded protein is CASSQGTGMNSPLHF.

The CDR3 coding sequence is TGCGCCAGCAGCTGGGATGGGACAGGGGAATCGAACACCGGGGAGCTGTTTTTT. Encoded protein: CASSWDGTGESNTGELFF. This sequence joins TRBV5-1 and TRBJ2-2; 10 bases align to TRBD1. Per the germline V gene, CDR1 is SGHRS and CDR2 is YFSETQ. V lost 3 bases to trimming and J lost 0 bases; unmatched junction nucleotides: 8. This CDR3 spans 18 amino acids. The full variable domain, with the rest looked up from reference TRBV5-1 and TRBJ2-2, is KAGVTQTPRYLIKTRGQQVTLSCSPISGHRSVSWYQQTPGQGLQFLFEYFSETQRNKGNFPGRFSGRQFSNSRSEMNVSTLELGDSALYLCASSWDGTGESNTGELFFGEGSRLTVL.

This clonotype has ten or more counts. This rearrangement joins TRBV5-1 to TRBJ2-7; 7 nucleotides line up with TRBD2. The germline CDR1 and CDR2 sequences are SGHRS and YFSETQ. The CDR3 length is 16 residues. The ends lost 2 bases at V and 1 base at J; junction bases unmatched: 9. The CDR3 DNA is TGCGCCAGCAGCTTCGGTGGCGGGAGTGGATCCTACGAGCAGTACTTC. It translates to CASSFGGGSGSYEQYF.

The genes are TRBV2 and TRBJ1-2, with D perhaps matching TRBD1 (6 bases). There are 14 residues in the CDR3. The germline CDR1 and CDR2 sequences are SNHLY and FYNNEI. Trimming pared 1 base from V and 4 bases from J, leaving 10 bases between. CDR3 nucleotides: TGTGCCAGCAGTGAAGATGGGGGCGGCTATGGCTACACCTTC. Its protein product is CASSEDGGGYGYTF.

V is TRBV5-4 and J is TRBJ2-7, with 8 positions matching TRBD2. Germline values: CDR1 SGHNT, CDR2 YYREEE (reference sequence). With V trimmed by 3 bases and J by 5 bases, 10 bases remained unmatched. The CDR3 loop spans 15 amino acids. The CDR3 here is CASSSTSAKWDEQYF. CDR3 coding DNA: TGTGCCAGCAGCTCGACTAGCGCGAAGTGGGACGAGCAGTACTTC.

V gene TRBV7-9 combines with J gene TRBJ2-7, with D possibly TRBD2 on 6 matching bases. The V end was cut by 0 bases, the J end by 4 bases, with 7 bases between. This CDR3 region has 13 residues. CDR1 and CDR2 from the germline V gene are SEHNR and FQNEAQ (reference sequence). The CDR3 here is CASSLAGLYEQYF. The DNA of the CDR3 is TGTGCCAGCAGCTTAGCGGGACTTTACGAGCAGTACTTC.

The genes are TRBV20-1 and TRBJ2-3; 9 nucleotides agree with TRBD2. The CDR3 has 15 residues. Trimming at V came to 0 bases and at J to 3 bases, leaving 4 bases not matched to a gene. The V gene's germline CDR1 is DFQATT and CDR2 SNEGSKA (reference sequence). CDR3 sequence (DNA): TGCAGTGCTAGAGAAGCGGGAGGCGGTACAGATACGCAGTATTTT. Its translation: CSAREAGGGTDTQYF.

On this clonotype itself: A junction end diverges from the germline sequence, so it may reflect a read error. The rearrangement uses TRBV6-4 and TRBJ2-1; D might be TRBD2 (6 bases). The germline CDR1 and CDR2 sequences are MRHNA and SNTAGT. This CDR3 has 15 residues. The CDR3 nucleotides read TGTGCCAGCAGTGTTGCTAGCGACTCCTCCAATGAGCAGTTCTTC. Residues: CASSVASDSSNEQFF.

This clonotype was seen a handful of times. The chain has TRBV6-4 and TRBJ2-7, with D maybe TRBD2 (6 bases). Trimming pared 10 bases from V and 0 bases from J, leaving 13 bases between. Germline V gene lookup returns CDR1 MRHNA and CDR2 SNTAGT. CDR3 length: 13 amino acids. The CDR3 region has the DNA TGTGCCATCAGCCCGGGGGTCTCCTACGAGCAGTACTTC. Protein sequence: CAISPGVSYEQYF.

The genes are TRBV15 and TRBJ1-5; D possibly corresponds to TRBD1 (6 bases). The CDR3 totals 15 residues. Germline assignment: CDR1 LNHNV and CDR2 YYDKDF (reference sequence). V lost 5 bases to trimming and J lost 5 bases, with 16 bases between them. The CDR3 here is CATSARRDTDQPQHF. Written as DNA, the CDR3 is TGTGCCACCAGCGCACGCCGGGACACCGATCAGCCCCAGCATTTT.

The J gene is TRBJ2-2, the V gene TRBV6-1; 8 bases map to TRBD1. J lost 1 base, V lost 6 bases, and 16 bases had no gene match. The CDR3 is 19 amino acids. CDR1 is MNHNS, CDR2 SASEGT, per germline. CDR3 region: CASRDGPFGGTGNTGELFF. CDR3 coding DNA: TGTGCCAGCAGGGATGGCCCTTTCGGCGGGACAGGGAACACCGGGGAGCTGTTTTTT.

Remarks on this clonotype: Lacking the conserved final phenylalanine or tryptophan, this CDR3 likely reflects a read error. The V call is TRBV5-1, the J call TRBJ2-2, with D unclear. Trimming stripped 2 bases from V and 2 bases from J, with 10 bases between. The CDR3 sequence is 15 residues long. Germline CDR1 and CDR2: SGHRS and YFSETQ. The CDR3: CASSLNTANTGELFV. The CDR3 DNA follows: TGCGCCAGCAGCTTAAACACAGCTAACACCGGGGAGCTGTTTGTT.

CDR3 nucleotide sequence: TGTGCCAGCAGCTTAGTTGCGGCAGGGTATATGGTAGGGGGCTCCTACGAGCAGTACTTC. Amino acid sequence: CASSLVAAGYMVGGSYEQYF. The chain recombines TRBV7-6 with TRBJ2-7; weak D call: TRBD1 (6 bases). The CDR3 covers 20 residues. Trimming took 1 base from V and 0 from J, leaving 25 bases between them. Germline CDR1 and CDR2: SGHVS and FNYEAQ.

CDR3 protein: CSASEGSANYGYTF. The CDR3 nucleotides are TGCAGTGCTAGCGAAGGGTCAGCTAACTATGGCTACACCTTC. This chain connects TRBV20-1 to TRBJ1-2; no reliable D call. The CDR3 sequence is 14 residues long. Trimming removed 3 bases at V and 0 bases at J, with 11 bases between. Germline V lookup: CDR1 DFQATT, CDR2 SNEGSKA (reference sequence).

On this clonotype: A far larger clone is one base from this, pointing to a likely read error. CDR3: CASSPGPYYEQYF. The CDR3 DNA reads TGTGCCAGCTCACCTGGACCCTACTACGAGCAGTACTTC. The rearrangement uses TRBV18 and TRBJ2-7; no definite D call. The CDR3 is 13 amino acids. Germline V gives CDR1 KGHSH, CDR2 LQKENI. Trimming took off 3 bases at V and 3 bases at J, with 9 bases between the two ends.

The CDR3 sequence is CASSGSGGPTGELFF. CDR3 in DNA: TGCGCCAGCAGCGGTAGCGGGGGACCCACCGGGGAGCTGTTTTTT. The rearrangement links TRBV5-1 to TRBJ2-2, with TRBD2 matching 9 bases. Germline V gene lookup returns CDR1 SGHRS and CDR2 YFSETQ. The CDR3 is made up of 15 amino acids. The J segment lost 4 bases and the V segment lost 4 bases, leaving 5 bases of the junction unmatched.

This clonotype was recorded many times. The CDR3 region has the DNA TGCAGTGCTTCGACTAGCGGGGGGGAGGAGGAGCAGTTCTTC. This encodes CSASTSGGEEEQFF. J is TRBJ2-1 and V is TRBV20-1; 14 bases line up with TRBD2. CDR1 and CDR2 from the germline V gene are DFQATT and SNEGSKA (reference sequence). V lost 5 bases, J lost 10 bases, and 7 bases stayed unmatched. The CDR3 covers 14 residues.

In the case of this clonotype: Without the conserved terminal phenylalanine or tryptophan, this CDR3 likely stems from a read error. The CDR3 DNA follows: TGTGCCATCAGTGGAGTGGAGGACGATCCCTACGAGCAGTACCTC. Amino acid sequence: CAISGVEDDPYEQYL. The rearrangement joins TRBV10-3 to TRBJ2-7; maybe TRBD2 (5 bases). Trimming removed 4 bases at V and 2 bases at J, with 15 bases between. CDR3 size: 15 residues. CDR1 is ENHRY and CDR2 is SYGVKD in the germline V gene.

This clonotype was counted between two and nine times. The rearrangement links TRBV7-3 to TRBJ1-3; weak D call: TRBD1 (6 bases). V was trimmed by 1 base and J by 14 bases, leaving 15 bases between them. CDR3 length equals 13 residues. Germline V gene data show CDR1 as SGHTA and CDR2 as FQGTGA. The CDR3 coding sequence is TGTGCCAGCAGCTTAAGGCGGGACACGACTTTATATTTT. Translating gives CASSLRRDTTLYF.

Many counts were recorded for this clonotype. The genes are TRBV9 and TRBJ2-1; D is unresolved. From germline, CDR1 is SGDLS and CDR2 YYNGEE. CDR3 length equals 13 residues. V lost 0 bases and J 9 bases, leaving 10 bases between the germline ends. The chain's CDR3 is CASSVVALGEQFF. CDR3 DNA: TGTGCCAGCAGCGTAGTAGCATTGGGTGAGCAGTTCTTC.

This chain uses TRBV7-2 with TRBJ1-2; 8 bases agree with TRBD1. The CDR3 covers 14 residues. Germline loops: CDR1 SGHTA, CDR2 FQGNSA. Unmatched junction bases numbered 4, after V lost 1 base and J lost 6 bases. CDR3: CASSLGAGGNGYTF. Written as DNA, the CDR3 is TGTGCCAGCAGCTTAGGGGCAGGGGGCAATGGCTACACCTTC. The full variable domain, in which reference TRBV7-2 and TRBJ1-2 provide the parts outside the CDR3, is GAGVSQSPSNKVTEKGKDVELRCDPISGHTALYWYRQSLGQGLEFLIYFQGNSAPDKSGLPSDRFSAERTGGSVSTLTIQRTQQEDSAVYLCASSLGAGGNGYTFGSGTRLTVV.

The chain combines TRBV6-6 with TRBJ2-7, with 8 bases lining up with TRBD1. The V segment lost 8 bases and the J segment 4 bases; nucleotides outside the gene matches: 7. Germline CDR1 reads MNHNY; CDR2 reads SVGAGI (reference sequence). This CDR3 region has 13 residues. CDR3 protein: CASVRQGLYEQYF. The CDR3 nucleotides are TGTGCCAGCGTTCGACAGGGGTTATACGAGCAGTACTTC.

This clonotype appeared many times. The V call is TRBV11-1, the J call TRBJ2-5, with D unclear. V was trimmed by 0 bases and J by 2 bases, leaving 7 bases between them. The CDR3 totals 14 residues. Germline-derived CDR1 and CDR2 are SGHAT and FQDESV (reference sequence). The CDR3 protein is CASSLAGLQETQYF. The CDR3 DNA sequence: TGTGCCAGCAGCTTAGCAGGGCTTCAAGAGACCCAGTACTTC.

J is TRBJ1-2 and V is TRBV7-2; no clear D. V lost 4 bases and J lost 7, with 19 bases in between. The CDR3 runs 15 residues. Germline CDR1 SGHTA, CDR2 FQGNSA. The CDR3 nucleotides read TGTGCCAGCAGCTCCCGAGCAGCCCACTCGGGTGGCTACACCTTC. This sequence encodes CASSSRAAHSGGYTF. Based on the CDR3 plus reference TRBV7-2 and TRBJ1-2, the full variable domain is GAGVSQSPSNKVTEKGKDVELRCDPISGHTALYWYRQSLGQGLEFLIYFQGNSAPDKSGLPSDRFSAERTGGSVSTLTIQRTQQEDSAVYLCASSSRAAHSGGYTFGSGTRLTVV.

This clonotype showed up just once. V is TRBV24-1 and J is TRBJ1-1, with TRBD1 as a possible D gene (5 bases). Germline V lookup: CDR1 KGHDR, CDR2 SFDVKD. Trimming took 6 bases from V and 0 from J, leaving 13 bases between them. The CDR3 has 15 residues. CDR3 region: CATSTGLNMNTEAFF. In DNA form, the CDR3 reads TGTGCCACCAGTACGGGACTGAACATGAACACTGAAGCTTTCTTT.

The chain employs TRBV7-2 and TRBJ1-2; 8 bases agree with TRBD1. This CDR3 is built from 14 residues. V trimming: 5 bases; J trimming: 14 bases; junction bases outside the gene matches: 16. CDR1 and CDR2 (germline): SGHTA, FQGNSA. The CDR3 bases are TGTGCCAGCAGCGCCGGGACAGGCGGACGTGGAGTTACCTTC. Amino acids: CASSAGTGGRGVTF.